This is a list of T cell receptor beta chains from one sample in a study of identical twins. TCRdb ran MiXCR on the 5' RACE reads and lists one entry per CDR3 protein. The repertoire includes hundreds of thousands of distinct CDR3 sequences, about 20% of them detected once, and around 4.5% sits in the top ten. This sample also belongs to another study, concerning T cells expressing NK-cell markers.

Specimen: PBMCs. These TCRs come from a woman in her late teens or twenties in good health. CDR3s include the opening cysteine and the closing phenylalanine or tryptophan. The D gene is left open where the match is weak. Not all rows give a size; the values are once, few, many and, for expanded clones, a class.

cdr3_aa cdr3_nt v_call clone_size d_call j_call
CASRTSGRSSEQFF TGCGCCAGCAGGACTAGCGGGAGGTCGAGTGAGCAGTTCTTC TRBV5-1 . TRBD2 TRBJ2-1
CASSSLVGGKGTDTQYF TGTGCCAGCAGTTCCCTAGTGGGGGGGAAGGGCACAGATACGCAGTATTTT TRBV12-3/TRBV12-4 . TRBD2 TRBJ2-3
CASSPLAPSTDTQYF TGTGCCAGCAGTCCACTAGCGCCGAGCACAGATACGCAGTATTTT TRBV7-6 . TRBD2 TRBJ2-3
CASSFTIRVDEQFF TGTGCCAGCAGCTTTACCATTAGAGTGGATGAGCAGTTCTTC TRBV7-9 few . TRBJ2-1
CASSREASSTDTQYF TGCGCCAGCAGCCGGGAGGCTTCTAGCACAGATACGCAGTATTTT TRBV5-1 few TRBD2 TRBJ2-3
CSAANGGYSYNEQFF TGCAGTGCCGCAAACGGGGGATACTCCTACAATGAGCAGTTCTTC TRBV20-1 many . TRBJ2-1
CASTFQGNYGYTF TGTGCCAGCACCTTTCAGGGGAACTATGGCTACACCTTC TRBV12-3/TRBV12-4 few . TRBJ1-2
CASTSLGTAYGYTF TGTGCCAGCACTTCCCTGGGGACAGCCTATGGCTACACCTTC TRBV12-3/TRBV12-4 . TRBD1 TRBJ1-2
CAIGEGRVADTQYF TGTGCCATCGGCGAAGGCAGGGTCGCAGATACGCAGTATTTT TRBV10-3 . . TRBJ2-3
CSASPIRIGTEAFF TGCAGTGCTAGCCCCATCCGGATTGGCACTGAAGCTTTCTTT TRBV20-1 few . TRBJ1-1
CASSLPQEGNEQFF TGTGCCAGCAGCTTACCCCAAGAGGGCAATGAGCAGTTCTTC TRBV7-2 few . TRBJ2-1
CASSQETGPQETQYF TGTGCCAGCAGCCAGGAGACGGGCCCGCAAGAGACCCAGTACTTC TRBV3-1 . . TRBJ2-5
CSARDQRRGTDTQYF TGCAGTGCTAGAGATCAGAGACGGGGGACAGATACGCAGTATTTT TRBV20-1 . . TRBJ2-3
CAWTKKPGLLSYEQYF TGTGCCTGGACCAAAAAACCGGGCCTCCTCTCCTACGAGCAGTACTTC TRBV30 . . TRBJ2-7
CASSLWVTPTAEQFF TGTGCCAGCAGCTTGTGGGTGACCCCAACCGCTGAGCAGTTCTTC TRBV5-5 few . TRBJ2-1
CSAGGSSGANVLTF TGCAGCGCCGGGGGGTCGTCTGGGGCCAACGTCCTGACTTTC TRBV29-1 . TRBD2 TRBJ2-6
CSAMTGITDTQYF TGCAGCGCCATGACAGGAATTACAGATACGCAGTATTTT TRBV29-1 . . TRBJ2-3
CSARDPQGAWAEAFF TGCAGTGCTAGAGATCCCCAGGGGGCATGGGCTGAAGCTTTCTTT TRBV20-1 . TRBD1 TRBJ1-1
CASSYSPRTYAEQYF TGTGCCAGCAGTTACTCCCCCAGGACCTACGCCGAGCAGTACTTC TRBV6-5 . . TRBJ2-7
CSVGDRGVAYEQYF TGCAGCGTTGGGGACCGTGGTGTCGCCTACGAGCAGTACTTC TRBV29-1 few . TRBJ2-7
CSARVAGGSGSTDTQYF TGCAGTGCTAGAGTGGCGGGGGGGTCGGGGTCCACGGATACGCAGTATTTT TRBV20-1 few TRBD2 TRBJ2-3
CASSELLAGGPLPYF TGTGCCAGCAGTGAATTATTAGCGGGGGGGCCTTTGCCGTATTTT TRBV6-1 . TRBD2 TRBJ2-3
CASSEMMGGKNIQYF TGTGCCAGCAGCGAAATGATGGGGGGCAAAAACATTCAGTACTTC TRBV7-2 . . TRBJ2-4
CSAGSSGLAFNEQFF TGCAGTGCGGGTTCCTCGGGACTAGCGTTCAATGAGCAGTTCTTC TRBV20-1 . TRBD2 TRBJ2-1
CIVAGSGRGGYTF TGCATCGTTGCGGGTTCGGGCAGGGGAGGCTACACCTTC TRBV29-1 . . TRBJ1-2
CASSQYGGEAFF TGTGCCAGCAGCCAATATGGGGGTGAAGCTTTCTTT TRBV12-3/TRBV12-4 . . TRBJ1-1
CASSQGLAGLDTQYF TGCGCCAGCAGCCAAGGACTAGCGGGATTGGATACGCAGTATTTT TRBV4-3 . TRBD2 TRBJ2-3
CSARDLGGGELFF TGCAGTGCTAGAGATCTCGGGGGCGGGGAGCTGTTTTTT TRBV20-1 many . TRBJ2-2
CASSSQGGKPQHF TGTGCCAGCAGCAGTCAGGGGGGTAAGCCCCAGCATTTT TRBV7-9 . TRBD1 TRBJ1-5
CASSPGQLLGYTF TGCGCCAGCAGCCCGGGACAGCTTCTTGGCTACACCTTC TRBV5-1 . TRBD1 TRBJ1-2
CAISGQGEGTEAFF TGTGCCATCAGCGGACAAGGGGAGGGCACTGAAGCTTTCTTT TRBV10-3 once . TRBJ1-1
CASSYQFLGQAYEQYF TGTGCCAGCAGTTACCAGTTCCTGGGTCAGGCCTACGAGCAGTACTTC TRBV6-5 . . TRBJ2-7
CSATPPGQGLYGYTF TGCAGTGCTACACCCCCGGGACAGGGGCTTTATGGCTACACCTTC TRBV20-1 few TRBD1 TRBJ1-2
CATSRNHQRELSTDTQYF TGTGCCACCAGCAGAAACCACCAGCGGGAGCTTAGCACAGATACGCAGTATTTT TRBV15 . TRBD2 TRBJ2-3
CASSLSGVGYTF TGTGCCAGCAGTTTGTCAGGGGTTGGCTACACCTTC TRBV12-3/TRBV12-4 few . TRBJ1-2
CSARDPSATFGYTF TGCAGTGCTAGAGATCCTTCAGCGACTTTTGGCTACACCTTC TRBV20-1 . . TRBJ1-2
CASSESRGRGSYEQYF TGCGCCAGCAGTGAGTCGAGGGGGAGAGGAAGTTACGAGCAGTACTTC TRBV10-2 many . TRBJ2-7
CATSNPSIAYEQYF TGTGCCACCAGCAATCCCTCTATCGCCTACGAGCAGTACTTC TRBV15 few . TRBJ2-7
CASSIAGDRGFHEQYF TGTGCCAGTAGTATAGCTGGGGACAGGGGCTTCCACGAGCAGTACTTC TRBV19 few TRBD1 TRBJ2-7
CASSQELAGQETQYF TGTGCCAGCAGCCAAGAACTAGCGGGGCAAGAGACCCAGTACTTC TRBV4-2 . TRBD2 TRBJ2-5
CASSKGLAGGAGYNEQFF TGTGCCAGCAGTAAGGGACTAGCGGGGGGGGCCGGGTACAATGAGCAGTTCTTC TRBV27 few TRBD2 TRBJ2-1
CASSLEGTDNSPLHF TGTGCCAGCAGTTTAGAGGGGACAGATAATTCACCCCTCCACTTT TRBV12-3/TRBV12-4 few TRBD1 TRBJ1-6
CASSYERRGGFNEQFF TGTGCCAGCAGTTACGAACGGCGGGGGGGGTTTAATGAGCAGTTCTTC TRBV6-2/TRBV6-3 . TRBD2 TRBJ2-1
CASSLASFGNTQYF TGCGCCAGCAGCTTGGCCTCGTTTGGGAATACGCAGTATTTT TRBV5-1 . . TRBJ2-3
CASSRRRPLNSPLHF TGTGCCAGCAGTCGTCGTCGGCCGCTCAATTCACCCCTCCACTTT TRBV6-1 few . TRBJ1-6
CASSWAGTYEQYF TGTGCCAGCAGCTGGGCGGGAACCTACGAGCAGTACTTC TRBV25-1 many . TRBJ2-7
CASSLDGVNTGELFF TGCGCCAGCAGCCTCGACGGGGTGAACACCGGGGAGCTGTTTTTT TRBV4-3 . . TRBJ2-2
CASSLGDSTLNSDTQYF TGCGCCAGCAGCTTGGGGGACTCGACCTTGAACTCAGATACGCAGTATTTT TRBV5-1 few . TRBJ2-3
CANPGRGGADTQYF TGTGCCAACCCCGGCAGGGGAGGTGCAGATACGCAGTATTTT TRBV7-3 many . TRBJ2-3
CASSLDGLGHTEAFF TGTGCCAGCAGCTTGGACGGTCTTGGGCACACTGAAGCTTTCTTT TRBV5-6 many . TRBJ1-1
CASSPGQGVYEQFF TGTGCCAGCTCACCCGGACAGGGGGTTTATGAGCAGTTCTTC TRBV18 . TRBD1 TRBJ2-1
CASSYSIVGGGELFF TGTGCCAGCAGTTACTCGATTGTTGGGGGCGGGGAGCTGTTTTTT TRBV6-5 . . TRBJ2-2
CSVDGQYEQYF TGCAGCGTCGACGGACAGTACGAGCAGTACTTC TRBV29-1 few . TRBJ2-7
CSAEENTEAFF TGCAGTGCCGAGGAGAACACTGAAGCTTTCTTT TRBV20-1 . . TRBJ1-1